This T cell receptor (beta chain) was identified in a study of cytomegalovirus exposure and HLA in healthy donors. With 4 bases clipped from V and 1 base from J, the junction kept 2 bases outside the gene matches. CDR1 SEHNR and CDR2 FQNEAQ come from the germline V gene (reference sequence). The CDR3 has 14 residues. The primer mix had 60 Vbeta and 13 Jbeta primers. TCRdb's table, derived via immunoSEQ multiplex PCR, lists solely in-frame clones and lacks some. The data show 150,000 to 170,000 clones, 70% to 80% seen once. The TCR was taken from a woman aged 40 to 50 in good health and CMV-seronegative. This sequence joins TRBV7-9 and TRBJ1-1, with TRBD1 identical over 8 bases. Sequenced material: PBMCs. This CDR3 is CASSYGQGNTEAFF. The CDR3 coding sequence is TGTGCCAGCAGCTACGGACAGGGGAACACTGAAGCTTTCTTT.